The 18 T cell receptor beta chains below come from one sample, sequenced in a study of Graves' ophthalmopathy and Graves' hyperthyroidism. The authors amplified TCR beta CDR3 regions from RNA transcripts. Second-round multiplex PCR came after a first-round RT-PCR that employed HTBI primers. MiXCR, run by TCRdb on the multiplex PCR reads, gives a single entry per CDR3 protein. This table holds roughly 500,000 distinct CDR3 sequences, over 13% found once. Sequenced material: blood. The receptors derive from a woman aged 25 to 39 with Graves' ophthalmopathy.

This clonotype was counted ten times or more. The chain combines TRBV2 with TRBJ1-1; unclear D gene. Deletions cut 7 bases from V and 6 bases from J, with 12 bases between. The CDR3 is made up of 12 amino acids. The V gene's germline CDR1 is SNHLY and CDR2 FYNNEI. The CDR3 DNA is TGTGCCAGCATCGCCAGCGGCTCTGAAGCTTTCTTT. Encoded protein: CASIASGSEAFF.

There are many counts of this clonotype. V is TRBV12-3 or TRBV12-4 and J is TRBJ2-7, with D perhaps TRBD1 (5 bases). The germline V and J ends were trimmed by 4 bases and 0 bases, with 13 bases remaining between them. This CDR3 is built from 15 residues. For the CDR3, the DNA is TGTGCCAGCAGTTATAGGTGGGGCTCCTCCTACGAGCAGTACTTC. As protein: CASSYRWGSSYEQYF.

This clonotype has just a few counts. The rearrangement links TRBV29-1 to TRBJ1-1; D gene unclear. The CDR3 is 11 amino acids. Per germline, CDR1 SQVTM and CDR2 ANQGSEA. Trimming removed 6 bases at V and 4 bases at J, with 9 bases between. The CDR3 loop reads CSVRASTEAFF. CDR3 sequence (DNA): TGCAGCGTACGGGCGAGCACTGAAGCTTTCTTT.

This clonotype was observed a few times. The chain combines TRBV13 with TRBJ2-6, with 8 bases aligning to TRBD1. The germline CDR1 and CDR2 sequences are PRHDT and FYEKMQ (reference sequence). V lost 3 bases, J lost 0 bases, and 7 bases stayed unmatched. The CDR3 contains 18 residues. The CDR3 is CASSLRQGAGSGANVLTF. CDR3 DNA: TGTGCCAGCAGCTTGCGGCAGGGGGCTGGCTCTGGGGCCAACGTCCTGACTTTC.

This clonotype showed up many times. The chain carries TRBV28 and TRBJ2-7, with 9 bases matching TRBD2. V lost 11 bases and J lost 2; bases outside the gene matches: 7. The CDR3 covers 13 residues. Germline CDR1 MDHEN, CDR2 SYDVKM. The DNA for the CDR3 is TGTGCCGCAGGGCTAGCGGGGACCTACGAGCAGTACTTC. As protein: CAAGLAGTYEQYF.

This clonotype was detected ten times or more. The gene calls are TRBV29-1 and TRBJ2-5; either TRBD1 or TRBD2 may supply D (5 bases each). Per germline, CDR1 SQVTM and CDR2 ANQGSEA. The CDR3 runs to 12 residues. V was cut by 0 bases and J by 9 bases, with 11 bases left in between. The CDR3 protein is CSVEDRGTAQYF. CDR3 DNA: TGCAGCGTTGAAGATCGAGGGACCGCCCAGTACTTC.

This clonotype has a count of ten or more. One end of the junction fails to match germline, which may point to a read error. The CDR3 region is CAWSPRLNTETFF. CDR3 DNA: TGTGCCTGGAGTCCAAGACTGAACACTGAAACTTTCTTT. The chain carries TRBV30 and TRBJ1-1; no clear D. This CDR3 is built from 13 residues. Germline CDR1 is GTSNPN and CDR2 is SVGIG (reference sequence).

This clonotype was recorded a few times. A much larger clone lies a single base off, so this may be a read error. CDR3 in amino acids: CSVMVEGARSNQPKHF. The CDR3 DNA reads as TGCAGCGTTATGGTGGAGGGGGCGAGAAGCAATCAGCCCAAGCATTTT. V gene TRBV29-1 combines with J gene TRBJ1-5, with TRBD1 matching over 7 bases. In germline, CDR1 is SQVTM, CDR2 ANQGSEA. This CDR3 has 16 amino acids. Using reference TRBV29-1 and TRBJ1-5 for the parts outside the CDR3, the full variable domain is SAVISQKPSRDICQRGTSLTIQCQVDSQVTMMFWYRQQPGQSLTLIATANQGSEATYESGFVIDKFPISRPNLTFSTLTVSNMSPEDSSIYLCSVMVEGARSNQPKHFGDGTRLSIL.

This clonotype was detected a few times. The rearrangement uses TRBV6-1 and TRBJ1-5, with 7 bases fitting TRBD1. This CDR3 spans 16 amino acids. J gave up 1 base and V 6 bases, and 9 bases lay outside the gene matches. Germline CDR1 and CDR2: MNHNS and SASEGT. CDR3 residues: CASSPGRGRSNQPQHF. CDR3 coding DNA: TGTGCCAGCAGCCCTGGAAGGGGGCGAAGCAATCAGCCCCAGCATTTT.

This clonotype was recorded many times. The chain joins TRBV7-2 to TRBJ1-2, with D uncertain. The CDR3 is 13 residues long. V was shortened by 7 bases and J by 3 bases, with 12 bases between the two germline ends. Germline V gene data show CDR1 as SGHTA and CDR2 as FQGNSA. This CDR3 is CASIPRGDYGYTF. The DNA for the CDR3 is TGTGCCAGCATCCCTCGAGGAGACTATGGCTACACCTTC.

Ten or more counts support this clonotype. This chain uses TRBV2 with TRBJ1-5, with a weak D call TRBD1 (5 bases). This CDR3 comprises 15 residues. Germline CDR1 reads SNHLY; CDR2 reads FYNNEI. V lost 6 bases and J 0 bases, leaving 12 bases between the germline ends. CDR3 amino acids: CASREDTYSNQPQHF. The DNA for the CDR3 is TGTGCCAGCAGGGAGGACACGTATAGCAATCAGCCCCAGCATTTT.

For this clonotype: Here the CDR3 omits its conserved ending phenylalanine or tryptophan, so a read error is the likely source. The chain carries TRBV20-1 and TRBJ2-7; 8 bases match TRBD1. Unmatched junction bases numbered 11, after V lost 5 bases and J lost 2 bases. The CDR3 has 15 amino acids. Germline values: CDR1 DFQATT, CDR2 SNEGSKA (reference sequence). The CDR3 DNA sequence: TGCAGTGCTCATCGATTGGGACAGGACCCCTACGAGCAGTACCTC. Protein sequence: CSAHRLGQDPYEQYL.

This clonotype was seen at least ten times. The chain combines TRBV12-3 or TRBV12-4 with TRBJ1-2; D perhaps matches TRBD1 (6 bases). The CDR3 has 16 residues. V shed 6 bases and J shed 3 bases, with 20 bases lying between them. For the CDR3, the DNA is TGTGCCAGCAGAATCTTGGCAGGGGCCGCCTACTATGGCTACACCTTC. This sequence encodes CASRILAGAAYYGYTF.

V is TRBV20-1 and J is TRBJ2-7, with D perhaps being TRBD1 or TRBD2 (6 bases each). From germline, CDR1 is DFQATT and CDR2 SNEGSKA (reference sequence). With 6 bases removed from V and 3 bases from J, the gap between germline ends came to 18 bases. The CDR3 contains 14 residues. In DNA, the CDR3 is TGCAGTGCCAAGGAGGGGGGCCGGATCTACGAGCAGTACTTC. This encodes CSAKEGGRIYEQYF.

This clonotype was observed at least ten times. The chain is built from TRBV12-3 or TRBV12-4 and TRBJ1-2; no definite D call. This CDR3 has 15 amino acids. V lost 7 bases and J 8 bases, leaving 23 bases between the germline ends. For the CDR3, the DNA is TGTGCCAGCACCCCTAGTAGACCAGGCCTGGCGGGCTACACCTTC. Its protein is CASTPSRPGLAGYTF.

This clonotype has just a few counts. The chain uses TRBV7-2 and TRBJ2-5; D ambiguous. The CDR3 runs to 14 residues. Germline assignment: CDR1 SGHTA and CDR2 FQGNSA. Trimming pared 4 bases from V and 5 bases from J, leaving 14 bases between. The CDR3 protein is CASSSTLISETQYF. The CDR3 DNA is TGTGCCAGCAGCTCAACCCTAATTTCGGAGACCCAGTACTTC.

This clonotype was recorded many times. This CDR3 reads CASSEGMGTTNTGELFF. CDR3 bases: TGTGCCAGCAGTGAAGGAATGGGGACGACGAACACCGGGGAGCTGTTTTTT. The chain is built from TRBV6-1 and TRBJ2-2; D might be TRBD1 or TRBD2, each matching 5 bases. V was cut by 1 base and J by 0 bases, with 12 bases left in between. Germline-derived CDR1 and CDR2 are MNHNS and SASEGT. CDR3 length: 17 amino acids.

This clonotype was seen ten or more times. This chain connects TRBV6-5 to TRBJ1-5, with D tentatively TRBD1 (6 bases). The CDR3 sequence is 13 residues long. Germline V gene lookup returns CDR1 MNHEY and CDR2 SVGAGI. The ends were cut back, 4 bases at V and 6 bases at J, with 10 bases in the middle. The CDR3: CASSSGAGQPQHF. The CDR3 DNA sequence: TGTGCCAGCAGTTCAGGGGCCGGTCAGCCCCAGCATTTT.